What follows describes a single T cell receptor beta chain. What it binds is unknown. V dropped 7 bases and J dropped 1; count of bases not matched to a gene: 15. The CDR3 has 19 amino acids. This sample was taken from a study of T-cell reconstitution after alpha-beta-depleted transplantation in children. Findings and caveats of the study: The study reportedly traced alpha-beta T cells about two months after transplant to several hundred expanded graft clones. Newly produced T cells mostly provided counts and TCRbeta diversity after one year, as hyperexpanded clones declined.

TCRbeta library preparation incorporated unique molecular identifiers. TCRdb analysed the PCR reads with MiXCR anew, one entry per CDR3 protein. The table records 45,000 to 60,000 distinct CDR3 sequences, roughly 50% of them present only once. The sample consisted of peripheral blood, taken before TCRalphabeta/CD19-depleted stem cell transplant. The chain recombines TRBV12-3 or TRBV12-4 with TRBJ2-6; 8 bases agree with TRBD1. This clonotype originated in a boy in the first two years of life with SCID, due to receive a stem cell transplant. The CDR3 spells CASTLSVGQGPSGANVLTF. The CDR3 DNA follows: TGTGCCAGCACCCTAAGCGTAGGACAGGGTCCTTCTGGGGCCAACGTCCTGACTTTC.